This T cell receptor beta chain was identified in a study of T cell repertoires in cytomegalovirus infection. Study summary: Both a matching HLA type and CMV infection were indicated by public TCR beta signatures. Overall study findings and caveats: Cumulated frequencies of public TCR beta families served to identify carriers of CMV plus the relevant HLA. HLA-C-restricted CMV clonotypes gave the most frequent clonotype in two of eight donors.

The table lists this clonotype with many counts. Antigen: not known. MiXCR was run by TCRdb on the reads, yielding one entry per CDR3 protein. The sample lists 200,000 to 300,000 distinct CDR3 sequences; 9% to 15% were seen once. The germline V gene has CDR1 MDHEN and CDR2 SYDVKM. This CDR3 comprises 14 residues. V lost 7 bases and J lost 4; bases outside the gene matches: 5. This rearrangement joins TRBV28 to TRBJ2-5; 11 bases fit TRBD2. The TCR comes from a human donor in good health (CMV status not recorded). Some clones in this sample may be carry-over from other donors' samples. Sequencing was done on a sample of PBMCs. In DNA, the CDR3 is TGTGCCAGCAATAGCGGGAGGGTGCTAGAGACCCAGTACTTC. It encodes CASNSGRVLETQYF.